The 17 T cell receptor beta chains below come from one sample, sequenced in a study of cytomegalovirus exposure and HLA in healthy donors. Sequenced by immunoSEQ multiplex PCR; TCRdb stores in-frame clones only, minus some. The sample gives approximately 160,000 clones, about 90% of which show up once; roughly 3% is in the top ten. Sample: PBMCs. The receptors originated from a woman between 18 and 29 years old in good health and CMV-seropositive.

This chain joins TRBV2 and TRBJ1-1, with D tentatively TRBD1 (5 bases). Germline V lookup: CDR1 SNHLY, CDR2 FYNNEI. The V gene lost 1 base and the J gene lost 6 bases, with 15 bases spanning the gap. The CDR3 has 15 residues. Here the CDR3 DNA reads TGTGCCAGCAGTGAAGAAGCGGGGGGGATCGCTGAAGCTTTCTTT. It encodes CASSEEAGGIAEAFF.

V is TRBV12-1 and J is TRBJ2-1; TRBD2, the D gene given by the table, was not confirmed from the DNA. TRBV12-1 is listed as a pseudogene. This CDR3 region has 14 residues. CDR3 DNA sequence: TGTGCCAGCAGCCTAAGACTAGCGGGGGATGAGCAGTTCTTC. Its translation is CASSLRLAGDEQFF.

This sequence joins TRBV28 and TRBJ2-7; D is perhaps TRBD1 (6 bases). CDR1 is MDHEN, CDR2 SYDVKM, per germline. V lost 7 bases and J lost 2, with 15 bases in between. The CDR3 totals 14 residues. The CDR3 loop is CASTPLTGAYEQYF. Here the CDR3 DNA reads TGTGCCAGCACTCCGTTGACAGGAGCCTACGAGCAGTACTTC.

The chain employs TRBV25-1 and TRBJ2-7, with TRBD1 matching 7 bases. The germline CDR1 and CDR2 sequences are MGHDK and SYGVNS. The CDR3 loop spans 16 amino acids. J was trimmed by 0 bases and V by 2 bases; bases with no gene match: 7. The CDR3 DNA is TGTGCCAGCAGTGAAAGACAGGGTAAAAGCTCCTACGAGCAGTACTTC. As protein: CASSERQGKSSYEQYF.

This clone came up once. The chain has TRBV7-8 and TRBJ1-1; TRBD1 is a possible D gene (6 bases). CDR3 length: 15 residues. The V gene's germline CDR1 is SGHVS and CDR2 FQNEAQ. V was cut by 5 bases and J by 6 bases, with 19 bases left in between. The CDR3 sequence: CASSPRSGGYAEAFF. The DNA for the CDR3 is TGTGCCAGCAGCCCTCGCTCGGGGGGCTACGCTGAAGCTTTCTTT.

Details on this clone: The identical CDR3 is also encoded by other nucleotide sequences in the sample. The chain combines TRBV5-6 with TRBJ2-3, with 9 positions matching TRBD2. The germline V gene has CDR1 SGHDT and CDR2 YYEEEE. The CDR3 runs to 15 residues. Losses at the gene ends were 4 bases for V and 1 base for J; bases not matched to a gene: 4. CDR3 residues: CASSRRTSGTDTQYF. The CDR3, as DNA: TGTGCCAGCAGCCGAAGGACTAGCGGCACAGATACGCAGTATTTT.

This CDR3 is CASSQDYRAPRAQHF. The CDR3 coding sequence is TGCGCCAGCAGCCAAGATTACAGGGCCCCTAGGGCCCAGCATTTT. This chain connects TRBV4-1 to TRBJ1-5; tentative D call: TRBD1 (6 bases). V was cut by 0 bases and J by 11 bases, with 17 bases left in between. Germline V gene data show CDR1 as MGHRA and CDR2 as YSYEKL. CDR3 length: 15 residues.

This sequence joins TRBV5-1 and TRBJ2-1, with a possible D match to TRBD1 (6 bases). V shed 5 bases and J shed 7 bases, with 13 bases lying between them. The germline V gene encodes CDR1 SGHRS and CDR2 YFSETQ. CDR3 size: 13 residues. CDR3 coding DNA: TGCGCCAGCAGACGCGGACAGCTTAATGAGCAGTTCTTC. This gives the protein CASRRGQLNEQFF.

This clone was seen more than once but under ten times. This chain uses TRBV9 with TRBJ2-2, with D unclear. The length of the CDR3 is 13 residues. The germline CDR1 and CDR2 sequences are SGDLS and YYNGEE. V shed 2 bases and J shed 0 bases, with 2 bases lying between them. In nucleotides, the CDR3 is TGTGCCAGCAGCGTTACGAACACCGGGGAGCTGTTTTTT. Its protein product is CASSVTNTGELFF.

This chain joins TRBV30 and TRBJ2-1; 7 nucleotides line up with TRBD1. The junction had 8 bases not matched to a gene; V was cut back by 5 bases and J by 4 bases. CDR1 and CDR2 (germline): GTSNPN, SVGIG (reference sequence). This CDR3 has 14 residues. DNA for the CDR3: TGTGCCTGGCAGAGGGGGCTTTTGTACAATGAGCAGTTCTTC. Protein sequence: CAWQRGLLYNEQFF.

This sequence joins TRBV25-1 and TRBJ1-1; the D gene is possibly TRBD1 (5 bases). Germline CDR1 is MGHDK and CDR2 is SYGVNS. The CDR3 extends over 14 amino acids. V gave up 7 bases and J gave up 5 bases, with 17 bases separating them. The CDR3 DNA is TGTGCCAGCACCCCATTCGGAGGGACTACTGAAGCTTTCTTT. This gives the protein CASTPFGGTTEAFF.

CDR3 sequence (DNA): TGTGCCAGCAGCCGTTGGGGCCAGAGCTCCTACAATGAGCAGTTCTTC. It encodes CASSRWGQSSYNEQFF. The genes are TRBV11-2 and TRBJ2-1; tentative D call: TRBD1 (5 bases). Trimming stripped 5 bases from V and 0 bases from J, with 14 bases between. Germline CDR1 reads SGHAT; CDR2 reads FQNNGV. The CDR3 is 16 amino acids.

The sample holds one count of this clone. This sequence joins TRBV9 and TRBJ2-2; TRBD2 agrees at 13 bases. Germline assignment: CDR1 SGDLS and CDR2 YYNGEE. Trimming took 3 bases from V and 5 from J; bases not matched to a gene: 1. The CDR3 is made up of 15 amino acids. The CDR3 here is CASSEGLAGTGELFF. CDR3 DNA: TGTGCCAGCAGCGAGGGACTAGCGGGGACCGGGGAGCTGTTTTTT.

The chain couples TRBV6-5 to TRBJ2-2; D possibly corresponds to TRBD2 (6 bases). The CDR3 totals 15 residues. CDR1 is MNHEY and CDR2 is SVGAGI in the germline V gene. V lost 6 bases, J lost 1 base, and 12 bases lay in between. The CDR3 sequence is CASSYGRVNTGELFF. CDR3 nucleotide sequence: TGTGCCAGCAGCTACGGGAGAGTGAACACCGGGGAGCTGTTTTTT.

The gene calls are TRBV5-1 and TRBJ2-3, with TRBD2 matching 8 bases. The ends lost 3 bases at V and 1 base at J; junction bases unmatched: 4. Germline V gene lookup returns CDR1 SGHRS and CDR2 YFSETQ. This CDR3 region has 15 residues. The CDR3 bases are TGCGCCAGCAGCTGGACCGGGGGGGGCACAGATACGCAGTATTTT. It is translated as CASSWTGGGTDTQYF.

V usage is TRBV5-1 and J usage is TRBJ2-3; 8 positions match TRBD1. The J segment lost 5 bases and the V segment lost 2 bases, leaving 4 bases of the junction unmatched. Germline values: CDR1 SGHRS, CDR2 YFSETQ. The CDR3 is 14 amino acids. The CDR3 region has the DNA TGCGCCAGCAGCTTTGGACAGGGAAAAGATACGCAGTATTTT. It codes for CASSFGQGKDTQYF.

The chain recombines TRBV7-8 with TRBJ2-7; weak D call: TRBD2 (5 bases). In germline, CDR1 is SGHVS, CDR2 FQNEAQ. V lost 5 bases and J 1 base, leaving 21 bases between the germline ends. The CDR3 runs 17 residues. The chain's CDR3 is CASSPPTRLENSYEQYF. Written as DNA, the CDR3 is TGTGCCAGCAGCCCTCCCACTAGGCTGGAAAATTCCTACGAGCAGTACTTC.